Listed here are 21 T cell receptor beta chains from one sample, sequenced in a study of blood T cell repertoires in COVID-19. The assay was immunoSEQ multiplex PCR, and TCRdb's table has in-frame clones only and misses some. The table shows hundreds of thousands of clones, with 83% occurring only once. The sequenced material came from peripheral blood. The receptors derive from a woman in her sixties or seventies with active or convalescent COVID-19.

V gene TRBV14 combines with J gene TRBJ2-1; D perhaps matches TRBD2 (6 bases). Germline-derived CDR1 and CDR2 are SGHDN and FVKESK. This CDR3 has 14 amino acids. With 1 base removed from V and 7 bases from J, the gap between germline ends came to 11 bases. The chain's CDR3 is CASSQGDWRNEQFF. The CDR3 region has the DNA TGTGCCAGCAGCCAAGGGGACTGGAGAAATGAGCAGTTCTTC.

This chain's CDR3 is CASSAGRNTEAFF. The CDR3 region has the DNA TGCGCCAGCAGTGCGGGGAGGAACACTGAAGCTTTCTTT. The V call is TRBV10-2, the J call TRBJ1-1; D gene uncertain. Per germline, CDR1 WSHSY and CDR2 SAAADI. This CDR3 has 13 residues. V lost 4 bases to trimming and J lost 1 base, with 7 bases between them.

This rearrangement joins TRBV11-2 to TRBJ2-5, with 7 bases identical to TRBD2. This CDR3 has 13 amino acids. After removal of 3 bases from V and 5 bases from J, the junction contained 3 bases not matched to a gene. CDR1 and CDR2 from the germline V gene are SGHAT and FQNNGV. CDR3 sequence: CASSFGRDETQYF. As DNA, the CDR3 is TGTGCCAGCAGCTTTGGGAGGGACGAGACCCAGTACTTC. Supplemented by reference TRBV11-2 and TRBJ2-5, the full variable domain reads EAGVAQSPRYKIIEKRQSVAFWCNPISGHATLYWYQQILGQGPKLLIQFQNNGVVDDSQLPKDRFSAERLKGVDSTLKIQPAKLEDSAVYLCASSFGRDETQYFGPGTRLLVL.

The gene calls are TRBV5-1 and TRBJ2-3; tentatively, D is TRBD2 (6 bases). CDR3 size: 15 residues. CDR1 is SGHRS and CDR2 is YFSETQ in the germline V gene. V was cut by 0 bases and J by 2 bases, with 10 bases left in between. The CDR3 sequence is CASSLVADVTDTQYF. CDR3 nucleotide sequence: TGCGCCAGCAGCTTGGTAGCGGACGTCACAGATACGCAGTATTTT.

The V call is TRBV4-1, the J call TRBJ1-3; tentative D call: TRBD1 (6 bases). The germline CDR1 and CDR2 sequences are MGHRA and YSYEKL. V was pared by 1 base and J by 3 bases, with 13 bases between. This CDR3 has 16 amino acids. The CDR3 is CASSQASLRGGNTIYF. The CDR3 nucleotides read TGCGCCAGCAGCCAAGCTTCCCTCAGGGGTGGAAACACCATATATTTT.

V gene TRBV5-1 combines with J gene TRBJ2-5; 7 nucleotides line up with TRBD2. The germline CDR1 and CDR2 sequences are SGHRS and YFSETQ. The CDR3 loop spans 15 amino acids. The junction had 8 bases not matched to a gene; V was cut back by 4 bases and J by 2 bases. The chain's CDR3 is CASSRGREGQETQYF. CDR3 DNA sequence: TGCGCCAGCAGCCGAGGAAGGGAGGGACAAGAGACCCAGTACTTC.

The chain uses TRBV11-3 and TRBJ2-2; 9 positions agree with TRBD1. The V and J ends lost 5 bases and 6 bases, in that order; junction bases with no gene match: 7. CDR1 is SGHNT and CDR2 is YENEEA in the germline V gene. The CDR3 loop spans 15 amino acids. The CDR3, as DNA: TGTGCCAGCAGCCCGGGACAGGGAAGGGCCGGGGAGCTGTTTTTT. This codes for CASSPGQGRAGELFF.

This chain uses TRBV5-4 with TRBJ1-1; D not resolved. This CDR3 region has 12 residues. Germline values: CDR1 SGHNT, CDR2 YYREEE (reference sequence). The V and J ends lost 1 base and 9 bases respectively, with 10 bases between them. CDR3 in amino acids: CASSLPGIKAFF. The CDR3 nucleotides are TGTGCCAGCAGCTTGCCGGGGATCAAAGCTTTCTTT. The full variable domain, rest sourced from reference TRBV5-4 and TRBJ1-1, is ETGVTQSPTHLIKTRGQQVTLRCSSQSGHNTVSWYQQALGQGPQFIFQYYREEENGRGNFPPRFSGLQFPNYSSELNVNALELDDSALYLCASSLPGIKAFFGQGTRLTVV.

This sequence joins TRBV10-2 and TRBJ2-2; 8 bases match TRBD2. In germline, CDR1 is WSHSY, CDR2 SAAADI. The CDR3 runs 15 residues. Losses at the gene ends were 6 bases for V and 3 bases for J; bases not matched to a gene: 6. The CDR3 DNA reads as TGCGCCAGCAGGAGCGGGAGAACGGACACCGGGGAGCTGTTTTTT. This sequence encodes CASRSGRTDTGELFF.

This chain joins TRBV7-8 and TRBJ1-4; D might be TRBD1 (6 bases). V lost 4 bases and J lost 4, with 19 bases in between. Germline CDR1 reads SGHVS; CDR2 reads FQNEAQ. The CDR3 has 17 amino acids. CDR3 nucleotides: TGTGCCAGCAGCTCCCCAGAGGGGGTTGTTGGTAATGAAAAACTGTTTTTT. Residues: CASSSPEGVVGNEKLFF. The whole variable domain, filled in from reference TRBV7-8 and TRBJ1-4, reads GAGVSQSPRYKVAKRGQDVALRCDPISGHVSLFWYQQALGQGPEFLTYFQNEAQLDKSGLPSDRFFAERPEGSVSTLKIQRTQQEDSAVYLCASSSPEGVVGNEKLFFGSGTQLSVL.

This clone was seen once. The CDR3 DNA reads as TGTGCCAGCAGTTTATTTTCGACAGGGGAGAAAAGGAGCAATCAGCCCCAGCATTTT. Its translation: CASSLFSTGEKRSNQPQHF. The chain uses TRBV27 and TRBJ1-5; the match to TRBD1 covers 8 bases. Trimming cost V 1 base and J 1 base; bases outside gene matches: 12. The length of the CDR3 is 19 residues. Germline V CDR1 and CDR2: MNHEY, SMNVEV (reference sequence).

This clone was counted many times. The limits of the CDR3 on the DNA are not certain, so only TCRdb's listed CDR3 is given. The chain combines TRBV7-2 with TRBJ2-1; the D call in the table, TRBD1, was not verified against the DNA. From germline, CDR1 is SGHTA and CDR2 FQGNSA. Ends included, the CDR3 has 16 residues. The CDR3 loop reads CASIPSTGHFGNEQFF.

The chain couples TRBV6-5 to TRBJ1-1; TRBD1 might be the D (5 bases). Germline CDR1 MNHEY, CDR2 SVGAGI. V lost 6 bases and J lost 4, with 9 bases in between. The CDR3 runs to 12 residues. CDR3 nucleotides: TGTGCCAGCAGCTGGGGCAGCACTGAAGCTTTCTTT. This codes for CASSWGSTEAFF.

The chain carries TRBV29-1 and TRBJ2-1, with 11 nucleotides matching TRBD2. The CDR3 extends over 18 amino acids. J gave up 4 bases and V 6 bases, and 17 bases lay outside the gene matches. Germline CDR1 is SQVTM and CDR2 is ANQGSEA. This CDR3 reads CSVDGWLAGGSGYNEQFF. Here the CDR3 DNA reads TGCAGCGTCGACGGGTGGCTAGCGGGAGGCTCGGGGTACAATGAGCAGTTCTTC.

The V gene is TRBV19, the J gene TRBJ1-2; no clear D. CDR1 and CDR2 (germline): LNHDA, SQIVND (reference sequence). The CDR3 is 17 residues long. Trimming stripped 4 bases from V and 0 bases from J, with 18 bases between. CDR3 loop: CASSTPVLGQANYGYTF. CDR3 DNA: TGTGCCAGTAGTACCCCCGTATTGGGCCAAGCTAACTATGGCTACACCTTC.

The V call is TRBV10-2, the J call TRBJ1-2, with D maybe TRBD1 (6 bases). This CDR3 is built from 14 residues. Trimming took 0 bases from V and 4 from J, leaving 9 bases between them. Germline-derived CDR1 and CDR2 are WSHSY and SAAADI. CDR3 region: CASSESETGYGYTF. CDR3 DNA: TGCGCCAGCAGTGAGTCTGAGACAGGCTATGGCTACACCTTC.

DNA for the CDR3: TGTGCCAGCAGCCCCCTTACTTATGAGCAGTTCTTC. Its protein product is CASSPLTYEQFF. The chain carries TRBV11-1 and TRBJ2-1, with no clear D. CDR3 length equals 12 residues. Germline V CDR1 and CDR2: SGHAT, FQDESV (reference sequence). Trimming removed 5 bases from V and 8 bases from J, with 10 bases in between.

The chain is built from TRBV6-5 and TRBJ1-2; D is possibly TRBD1 (5 bases). The V end was cut by 10 bases, the J end by 5 bases, with 23 bases between. CDR3 size: 15 residues. Germline CDR1 and CDR2: MNHEY and SVGAGI. The CDR3 protein is CATLAGDVTVYGYTF. In nucleotides, the CDR3 is TGTGCCACCCTGGCGGGGGATGTCACCGTATATGGCTACACCTTC.

J is TRBJ2-5 and V is TRBV3-1 (or the pseudogene TRBV3-2); D gene uncertain. The V and J ends lost 2 bases and 5 bases respectively, with 9 bases between them. Germline V gene data show CDR1 as LGHDT and CDR2 as YNNKEL (reference sequence). This CDR3 is 13 amino acids long. In DNA form, the CDR3 reads TGTGCCAGCAGCCAATACCCTCGGGAGACCCAGTACTTC. Translation gives CASSQYPRETQYF.

The rearrangement links TRBV18 to TRBJ1-5; 9 bases align to TRBD1. Germline values: CDR1 KGHSH, CDR2 LQKENI. V was pared by 5 bases and J by 1 base, with 9 bases of the junction left unmatched. The CDR3 loop spans 17 amino acids. CDR3 sequence reads: CASSLRPGTGSNQPQHF. The CDR3 DNA reads as TGTGCCAGCTCATTAAGACCTGGGACAGGGAGCAATCAGCCCCAGCATTTT.

V usage is TRBV28 and J usage is TRBJ2-7, with a possible D match to TRBD1 (6 bases). The germline V gene encodes CDR1 MDHEN and CDR2 SYDVKM. V dropped 2 bases and J dropped 6 bases, with 14 bases sitting between them. The CDR3 consists of 14 residues. In DNA, the CDR3 is TGTGCCAGCAGTTTAGGTACAGGGCAAGGCGAGCAGTACTTC. It codes for CASSLGTGQGEQYF. The full variable domain, rest sourced from reference TRBV28 and TRBJ2-7, is DVKVTQSSRYLVKRTGEKVFLECVQDMDHENMFWYRQDPGLGLRLIYFSYDVKMKEKGDIPEGYSVSREKKERFSLILESASTNQTSMYLCASSLGTGQGEQYFGPGTRLTVT.